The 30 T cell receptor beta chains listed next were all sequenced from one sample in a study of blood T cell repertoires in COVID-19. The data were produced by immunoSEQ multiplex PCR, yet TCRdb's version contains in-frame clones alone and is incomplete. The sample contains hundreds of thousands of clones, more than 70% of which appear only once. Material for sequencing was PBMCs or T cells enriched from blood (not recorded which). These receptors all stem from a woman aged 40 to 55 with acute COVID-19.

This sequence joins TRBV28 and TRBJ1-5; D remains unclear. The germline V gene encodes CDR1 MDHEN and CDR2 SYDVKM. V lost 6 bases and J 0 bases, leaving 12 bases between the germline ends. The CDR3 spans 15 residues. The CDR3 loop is CASRVPVYSNQPQHF. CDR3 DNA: TGTGCCAGCAGGGTACCAGTATATAGCAATCAGCCCCAGCATTTT.

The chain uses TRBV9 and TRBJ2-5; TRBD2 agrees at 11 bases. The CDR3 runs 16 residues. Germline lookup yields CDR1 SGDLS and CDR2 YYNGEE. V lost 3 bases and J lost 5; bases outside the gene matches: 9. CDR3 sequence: CASSASGGSLAETQYF. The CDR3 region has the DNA TGTGCCAGCAGCGCTAGCGGGGGGTCCTTGGCTGAGACCCAGTACTTC.

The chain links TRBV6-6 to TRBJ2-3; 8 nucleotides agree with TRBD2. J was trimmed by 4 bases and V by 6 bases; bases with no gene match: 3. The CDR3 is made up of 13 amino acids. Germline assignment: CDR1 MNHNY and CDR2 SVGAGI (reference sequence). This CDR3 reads CASRVAGPDTQYF. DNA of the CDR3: TGTGCCAGCAGGGTAGCGGGACCAGATACGCAGTATTTT.

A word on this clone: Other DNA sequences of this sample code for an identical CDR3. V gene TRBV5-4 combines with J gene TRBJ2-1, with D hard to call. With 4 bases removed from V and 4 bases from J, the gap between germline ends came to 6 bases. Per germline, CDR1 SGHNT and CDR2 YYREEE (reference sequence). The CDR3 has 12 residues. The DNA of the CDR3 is TGTGCCAGCAGCCGCGATTACAATGAGCAGTTCTTC. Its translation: CASSRDYNEQFF.

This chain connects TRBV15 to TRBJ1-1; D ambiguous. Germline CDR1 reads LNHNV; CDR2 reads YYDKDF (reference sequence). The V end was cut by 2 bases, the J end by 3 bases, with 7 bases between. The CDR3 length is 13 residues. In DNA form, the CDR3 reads TGTGCCACCAGCAGATTCCGGGACACTGAAGCTTTCTTT. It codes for CATSRFRDTEAFF.

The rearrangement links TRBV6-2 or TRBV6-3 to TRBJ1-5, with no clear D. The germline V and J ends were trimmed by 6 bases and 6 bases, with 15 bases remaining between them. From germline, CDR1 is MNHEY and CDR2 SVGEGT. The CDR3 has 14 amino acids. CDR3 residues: CASSIKASAQPQHF. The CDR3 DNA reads TGTGCCAGCAGCATTAAGGCTAGCGCTCAGCCCCAGCATTTT.

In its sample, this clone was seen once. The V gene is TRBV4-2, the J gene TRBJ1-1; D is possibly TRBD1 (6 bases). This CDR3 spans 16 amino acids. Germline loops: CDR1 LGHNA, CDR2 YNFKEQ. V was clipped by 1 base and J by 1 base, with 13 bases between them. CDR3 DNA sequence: TGTGCCAGCAGCCAAGTTTCGCAAGGGGGGAACACTGAAGCTTTCTTT. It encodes CASSQVSQGGNTEAFF.

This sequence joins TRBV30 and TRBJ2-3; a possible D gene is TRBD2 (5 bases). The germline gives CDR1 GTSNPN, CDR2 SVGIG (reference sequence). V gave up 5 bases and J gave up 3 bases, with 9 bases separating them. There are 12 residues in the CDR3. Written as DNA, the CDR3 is TGTGCCTGGGTCCGGGGTACAGATACGCAGTATTTT. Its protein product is CAWVRGTDTQYF.

CDR3 residues: CSATPNYEQYF. The CDR3 coding sequence is TGCAGTGCCACCCCTAACTACGAGCAGTACTTC. The chain recombines TRBV20-1 with TRBJ2-7, with unresolved D. CDR3 length: 11 residues. The germline V gene encodes CDR1 DFQATT and CDR2 SNEGSKA (reference sequence). The V and J ends lost 6 bases and 3 bases respectively, with 9 bases between them.

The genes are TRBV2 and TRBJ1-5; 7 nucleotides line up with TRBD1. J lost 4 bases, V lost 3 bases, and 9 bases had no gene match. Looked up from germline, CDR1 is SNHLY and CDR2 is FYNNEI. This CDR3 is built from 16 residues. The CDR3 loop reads CASSESIRGYNQPQHF. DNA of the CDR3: TGTGCCAGCAGTGAGTCTATCAGGGGGTATAATCAGCCCCAGCATTTT.

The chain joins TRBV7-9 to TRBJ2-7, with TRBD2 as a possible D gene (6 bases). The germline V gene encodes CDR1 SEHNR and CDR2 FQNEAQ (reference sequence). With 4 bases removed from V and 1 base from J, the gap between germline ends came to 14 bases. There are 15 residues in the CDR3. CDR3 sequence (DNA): TGTGCCAGCAGCTCCTCCGGGACTGAGTCCTACGAGCAGTACTTC. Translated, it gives CASSSSGTESYEQYF.

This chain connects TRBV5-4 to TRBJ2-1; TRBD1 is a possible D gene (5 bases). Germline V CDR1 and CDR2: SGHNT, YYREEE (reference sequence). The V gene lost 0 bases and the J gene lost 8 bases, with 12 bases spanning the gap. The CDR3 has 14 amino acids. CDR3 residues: CASSLEARVYEQFF. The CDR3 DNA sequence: TGTGCCAGCAGCTTGGAGGCCAGGGTCTATGAGCAGTTCTTC.

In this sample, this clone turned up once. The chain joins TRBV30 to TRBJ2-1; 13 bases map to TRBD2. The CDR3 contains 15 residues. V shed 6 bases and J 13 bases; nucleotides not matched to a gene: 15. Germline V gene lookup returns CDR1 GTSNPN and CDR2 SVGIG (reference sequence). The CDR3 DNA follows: TGTGCCTGCCCCTTACTAGCGGGGGGGCTAGGAACACAGTTCTTC. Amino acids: CACPLLAGGLGTQFF.

The CDR3 nucleotides read TGTGCCTGGACAAGGCAGCGCTACTATGGCTACACCTTC. This translates into CAWTRQRYYGYTF. The chain links TRBV30 to TRBJ1-2, with D unresolved. The germline V and J ends were trimmed by 4 bases and 3 bases, with 12 bases remaining between them. CDR1 is GTSNPN, CDR2 SVGIG, per germline (reference sequence). The CDR3 sequence is 13 residues long.

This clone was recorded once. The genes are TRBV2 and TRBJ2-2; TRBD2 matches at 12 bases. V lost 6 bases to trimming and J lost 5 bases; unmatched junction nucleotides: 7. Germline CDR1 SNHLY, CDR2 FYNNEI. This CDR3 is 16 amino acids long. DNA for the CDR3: TGTGCCAGCAGGGCTGGACTAGCGGGAAAGACCGGGGAGCTGTTTTTT. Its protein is CASRAGLAGKTGELFF. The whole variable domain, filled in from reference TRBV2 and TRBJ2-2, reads EPEVTQTPSHQVTQMGQEVILRCVPISNHLYFYWYRQILGQKVEFLVSFYNNEISEKSEIFDDQFSVERPDGSNFTLKIRSTKLEDSAMYFCASRAGLAGKTGELFFGEGSRLTVL.

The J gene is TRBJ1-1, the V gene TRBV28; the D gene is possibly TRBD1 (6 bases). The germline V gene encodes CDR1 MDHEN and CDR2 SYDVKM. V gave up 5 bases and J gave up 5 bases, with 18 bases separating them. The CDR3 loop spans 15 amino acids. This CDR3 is CASSTLTGGRTEAFF. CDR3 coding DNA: TGTGCCAGCAGTACGTTGACAGGCGGGAGGACTGAAGCTTTCTTT.

CDR3: CASSGPPGSGTTYEQYF. CDR3 DNA: TGTGCCAGTAGTGGGCCCCCAGGAAGCGGGACTACCTACGAGCAGTACTTC. This chain connects TRBV19 to TRBJ2-7, with 7 nucleotides matching TRBD2. Per the germline V gene, CDR1 is LNHDA and CDR2 is SQIVND (reference sequence). The CDR3 length is 17 residues. After removal of 5 bases from V and 2 bases from J, the junction contained 15 bases not matched to a gene.

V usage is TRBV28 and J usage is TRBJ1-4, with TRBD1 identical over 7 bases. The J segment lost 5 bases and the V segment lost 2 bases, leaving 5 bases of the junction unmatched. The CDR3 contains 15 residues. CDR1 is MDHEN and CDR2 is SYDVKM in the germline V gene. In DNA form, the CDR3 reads TGTGCCAGCAGTTTAATCGGCAGGGGGAATGAAAAACTGTTTTTT. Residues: CASSLIGRGNEKLFF.

The CDR3 sequence: CASSQEKGLAGTGELFF. The CDR3 DNA reads TGTGCCAGCAGCCAAGAGAAGGGTCTAGCGGGCACAGGGGAGCTGTTTTTT. The chain recombines TRBV14 with TRBJ2-2; TRBD2 matches at 8 bases. This CDR3 contains 17 residues. V was clipped by 0 bases and J by 8 bases; unmatched bases: 11. Germline lookup yields CDR1 SGHDN and CDR2 FVKESK. Full variable domain (missing parts from reference TRBV14 and TRBJ2-2): EAGVTQFPSHSVIEKGQTVTLRCDPISGHDNLYWYRRVMGKEIKFLLHFVKESKQDESGMPNNRFLAERTGGTYSTLKVQPAELEDSGVYFCASSQEKGLAGTGELFFGEGSRLTVL.

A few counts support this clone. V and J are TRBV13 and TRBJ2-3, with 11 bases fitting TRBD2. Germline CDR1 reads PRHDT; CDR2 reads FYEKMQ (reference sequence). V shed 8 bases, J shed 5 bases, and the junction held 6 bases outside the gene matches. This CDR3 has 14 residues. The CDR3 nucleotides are TGTGCCAGCTCGACTAGCGGGGATCTAGATACGCAGTATTTT. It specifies CASSTSGDLDTQYF.

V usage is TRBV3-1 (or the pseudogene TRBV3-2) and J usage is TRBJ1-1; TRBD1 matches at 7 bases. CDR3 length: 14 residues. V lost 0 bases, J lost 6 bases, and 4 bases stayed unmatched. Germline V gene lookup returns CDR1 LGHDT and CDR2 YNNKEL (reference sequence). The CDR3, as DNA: TGTGCCAGCAGCCAAGACAGGGGGGCCCCTGAAGCTTTCTTT. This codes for CASSQDRGAPEAFF.

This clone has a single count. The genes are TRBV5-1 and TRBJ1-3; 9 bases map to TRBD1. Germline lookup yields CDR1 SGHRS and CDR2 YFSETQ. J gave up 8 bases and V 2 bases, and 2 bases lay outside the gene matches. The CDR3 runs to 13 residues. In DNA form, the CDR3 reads TGCGCCAGCAGCTTTACAGGGGGCCACACCATATATTTT. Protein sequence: CASSFTGGHTIYF.

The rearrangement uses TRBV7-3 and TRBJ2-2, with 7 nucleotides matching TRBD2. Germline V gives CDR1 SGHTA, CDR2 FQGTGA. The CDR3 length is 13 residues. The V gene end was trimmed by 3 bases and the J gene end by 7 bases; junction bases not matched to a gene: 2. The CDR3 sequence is CASSFSGVGELFF. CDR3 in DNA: TGTGCCAGCAGCTTCAGCGGGGTCGGGGAGCTGTTTTTT.

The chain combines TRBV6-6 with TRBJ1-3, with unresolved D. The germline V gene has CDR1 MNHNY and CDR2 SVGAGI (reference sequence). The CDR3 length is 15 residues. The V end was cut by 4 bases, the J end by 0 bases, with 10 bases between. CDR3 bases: TGTGCCAGCAGTTTCATCGTCGGCTCTGGAAACACCATATATTTT. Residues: CASSFIVGSGNTIYF.

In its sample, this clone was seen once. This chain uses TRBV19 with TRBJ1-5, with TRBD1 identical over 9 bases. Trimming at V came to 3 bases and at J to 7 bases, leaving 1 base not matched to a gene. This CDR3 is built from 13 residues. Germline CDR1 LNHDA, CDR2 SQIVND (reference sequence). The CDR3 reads CASSMTGGQPQHF. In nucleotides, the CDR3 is TGTGCCAGTAGTATGACAGGGGGGCAGCCCCAGCATTTT.

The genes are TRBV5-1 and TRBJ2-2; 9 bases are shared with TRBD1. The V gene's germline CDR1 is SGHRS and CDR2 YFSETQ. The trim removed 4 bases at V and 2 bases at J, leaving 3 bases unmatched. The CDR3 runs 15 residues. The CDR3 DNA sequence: TGCGCCAGCAGCACACAGGGGGCCAACACCGGGGAGCTGTTTTTT. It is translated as CASSTQGANTGELFF.

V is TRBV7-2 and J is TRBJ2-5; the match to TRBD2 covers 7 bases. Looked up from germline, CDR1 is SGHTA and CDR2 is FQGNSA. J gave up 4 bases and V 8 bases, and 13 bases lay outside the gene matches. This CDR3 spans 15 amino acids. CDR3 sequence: CASGYGLTGGETQYF. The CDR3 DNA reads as TGTGCCAGCGGCTACGGACTGACGGGAGGAGAGACCCAGTACTTC.

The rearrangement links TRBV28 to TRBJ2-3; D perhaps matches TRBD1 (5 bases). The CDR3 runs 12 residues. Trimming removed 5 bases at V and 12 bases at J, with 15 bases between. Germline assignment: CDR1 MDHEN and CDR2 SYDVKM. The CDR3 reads CASSPAGFPQYF. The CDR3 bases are TGTGCCAGCAGTCCTGCAGGGTTTCCTCAGTATTTT.

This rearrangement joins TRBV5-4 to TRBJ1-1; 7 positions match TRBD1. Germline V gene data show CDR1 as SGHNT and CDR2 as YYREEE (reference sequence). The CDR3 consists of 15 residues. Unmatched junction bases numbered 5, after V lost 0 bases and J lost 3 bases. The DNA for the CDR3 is TGTGCCAGCAGCTTGGAGAGGGGGCAGTACACTGAAGCTTTCTTT. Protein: CASSLERGQYTEAFF.

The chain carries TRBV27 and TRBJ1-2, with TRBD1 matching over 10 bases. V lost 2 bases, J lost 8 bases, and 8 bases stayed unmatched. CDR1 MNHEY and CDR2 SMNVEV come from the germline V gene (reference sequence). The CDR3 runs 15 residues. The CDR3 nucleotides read TGTGCCAGCAGTTTAAAACGACAGGGGGCTATGGGCTACACCTTC. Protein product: CASSLKRQGAMGYTF.